This TCR beta chain derives from a study of blood T cell repertoires in COVID-19. Study-wide background: Sites across the United States, Italy and Spain contributed samples from acute and convalescent COVID-19. Sources were T cells, B-cell-depleted T cells, or PBMCs; the material itself was cDNA or gDNA.

In the authors' methods: Nucleated cell number was recorded as an estimate derived from reference gene primer amplification. The table came from immunoSEQ multiplex PCR; TCRdb's copy has only in-frame clones and leaves some out. V and J calls and clone size are as listed in that table; D and trimming were resolved from the DNA. The sample records about 110,000 clones, more than 65% being singletons. This CDR3 region has 12 residues. V was cut by 6 bases and J by 4 bases, with 9 bases left in between. Germline V lookup: CDR1 MDHEN, CDR2 SYDVKM. Source material: peripheral blood. This chain uses TRBV28 with TRBJ1-2; tentatively, D is TRBD1 (6 bases). The clonotype comes from a middle-aged man with acute or convalescent COVID-19. CDR3 amino acids: CASRTGSYGYTF. DNA of the CDR3: TGTGCCAGCAGAACAGGGAGCTATGGCTACACCTTC.